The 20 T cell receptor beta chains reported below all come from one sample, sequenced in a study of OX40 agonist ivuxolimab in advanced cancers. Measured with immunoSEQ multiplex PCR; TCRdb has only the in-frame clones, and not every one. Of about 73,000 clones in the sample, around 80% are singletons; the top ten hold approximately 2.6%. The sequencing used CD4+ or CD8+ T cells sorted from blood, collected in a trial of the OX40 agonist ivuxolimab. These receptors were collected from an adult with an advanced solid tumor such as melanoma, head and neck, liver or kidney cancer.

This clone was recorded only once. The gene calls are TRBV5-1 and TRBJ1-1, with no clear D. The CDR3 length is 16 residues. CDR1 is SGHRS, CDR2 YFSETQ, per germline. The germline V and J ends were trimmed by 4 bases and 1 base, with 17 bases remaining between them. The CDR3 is CASSREKYTGNTEAFF. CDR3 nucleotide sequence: TGCGCCAGCAGCCGGGAGAAATATACGGGGAACACTGAAGCTTTCTTT.

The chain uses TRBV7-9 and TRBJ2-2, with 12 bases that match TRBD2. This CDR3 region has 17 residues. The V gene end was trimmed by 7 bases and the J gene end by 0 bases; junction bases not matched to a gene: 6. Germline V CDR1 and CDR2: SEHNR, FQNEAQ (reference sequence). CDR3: CASTPTSGGANTGELFF. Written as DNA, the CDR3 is TGTGCCAGCACCCCGACTAGCGGGGGTGCGAACACCGGGGAGCTGTTTTTT.

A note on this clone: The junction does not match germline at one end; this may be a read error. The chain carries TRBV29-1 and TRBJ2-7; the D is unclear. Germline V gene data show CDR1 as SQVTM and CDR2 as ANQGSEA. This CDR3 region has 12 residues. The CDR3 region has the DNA TGCAGCGCCCCAGTACTGCCCAGCTCATGGGACTTC. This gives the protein CSAPVLPSSWDF.

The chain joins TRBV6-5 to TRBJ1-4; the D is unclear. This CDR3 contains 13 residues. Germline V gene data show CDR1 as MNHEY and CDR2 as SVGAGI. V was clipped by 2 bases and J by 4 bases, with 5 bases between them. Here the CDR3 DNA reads TGTGCCAGCAGTTACAACGGTAATGAAAAACTGTTTTTT. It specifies CASSYNGNEKLFF.

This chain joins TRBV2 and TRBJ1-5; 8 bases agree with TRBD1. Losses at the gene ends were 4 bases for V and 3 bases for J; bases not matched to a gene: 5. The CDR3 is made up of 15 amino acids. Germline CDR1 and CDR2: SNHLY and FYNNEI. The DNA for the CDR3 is TGTGCCAGCAGTGTCGGACAGGGCATCAATCAGCCCCAGCATTTT. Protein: CASSVGQGINQPQHF.

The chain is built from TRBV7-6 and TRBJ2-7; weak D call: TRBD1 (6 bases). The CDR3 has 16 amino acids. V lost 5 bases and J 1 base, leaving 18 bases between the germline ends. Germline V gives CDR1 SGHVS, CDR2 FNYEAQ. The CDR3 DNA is TGTGCCAGCAGCGAAAGCGACAGGTTCTTATCCTACGAGCAGTACTTC. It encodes CASSESDRFLSYEQYF.

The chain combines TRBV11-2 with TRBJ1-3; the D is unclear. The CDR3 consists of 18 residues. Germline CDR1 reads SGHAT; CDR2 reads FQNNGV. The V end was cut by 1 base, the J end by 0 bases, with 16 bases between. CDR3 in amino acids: CASSLGFGRQSSGNTIYF. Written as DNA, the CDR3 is TGTGCCAGCAGCTTAGGGTTCGGACGGCAAAGCTCTGGAAACACCATATATTTT.

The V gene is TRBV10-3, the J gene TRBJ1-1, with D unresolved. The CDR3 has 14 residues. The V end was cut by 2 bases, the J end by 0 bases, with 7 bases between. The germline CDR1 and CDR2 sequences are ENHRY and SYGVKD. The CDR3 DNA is TGTGCCATCAGTGAGGAGGGATTGAACACTGAAGCTTTCTTT. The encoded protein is CAISEEGLNTEAFF.

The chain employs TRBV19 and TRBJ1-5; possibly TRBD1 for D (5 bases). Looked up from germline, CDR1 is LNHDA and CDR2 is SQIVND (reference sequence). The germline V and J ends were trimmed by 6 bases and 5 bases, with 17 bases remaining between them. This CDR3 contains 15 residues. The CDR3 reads CASSKTALPDQPQHF. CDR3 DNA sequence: TGTGCCAGTAGCAAGACAGCCTTACCCGATCAGCCCCAGCATTTT.

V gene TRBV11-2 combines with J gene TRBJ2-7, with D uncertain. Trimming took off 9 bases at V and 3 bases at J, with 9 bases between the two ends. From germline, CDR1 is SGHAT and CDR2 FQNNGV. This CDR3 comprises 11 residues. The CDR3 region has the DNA TGTGCCAGTGCTAACAGCTACGAGCAGTACTTC. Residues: CASANSYEQYF. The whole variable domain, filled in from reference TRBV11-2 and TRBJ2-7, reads EAGVAQSPRYKIIEKRQSVAFWCNPISGHATLYWYQQILGQGPKLLIQFQNNGVVDDSQLPKDRFSAERLKGVDSTLKIQPAKLEDSAVYLCASANSYEQYFGPGTRLTVT.

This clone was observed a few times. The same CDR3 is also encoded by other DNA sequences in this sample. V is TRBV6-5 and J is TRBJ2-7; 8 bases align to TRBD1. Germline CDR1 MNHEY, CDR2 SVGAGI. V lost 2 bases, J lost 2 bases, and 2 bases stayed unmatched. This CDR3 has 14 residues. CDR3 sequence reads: CASSYGQGAYEQYF. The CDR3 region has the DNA TGTGCCAGCAGTTACGGACAGGGAGCCTACGAGCAGTACTTC.

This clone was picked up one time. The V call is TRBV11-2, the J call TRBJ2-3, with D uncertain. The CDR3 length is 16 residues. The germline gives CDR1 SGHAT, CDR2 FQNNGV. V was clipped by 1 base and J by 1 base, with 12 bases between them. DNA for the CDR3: TGTGCCAGCAGCTTAGGACGGCTAGACGGCACAGATACGCAGTATTTT. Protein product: CASSLGRLDGTDTQYF.

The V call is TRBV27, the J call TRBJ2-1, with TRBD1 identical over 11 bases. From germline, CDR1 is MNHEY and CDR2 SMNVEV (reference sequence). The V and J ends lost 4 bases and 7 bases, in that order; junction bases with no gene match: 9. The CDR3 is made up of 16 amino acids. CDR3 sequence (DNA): TGTGCCAGCAGTTCGCCGTGGGACAGGGGGAGTAATGAGCAGTTCTTC. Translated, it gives CASSSPWDRGSNEQFF.

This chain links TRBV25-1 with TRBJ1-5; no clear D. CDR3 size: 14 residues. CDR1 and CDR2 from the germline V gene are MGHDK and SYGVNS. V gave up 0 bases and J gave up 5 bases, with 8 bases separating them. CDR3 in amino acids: CASSEYRQDQPQHF. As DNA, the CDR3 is TGTGCCAGCAGTGAATATCGGCAGGATCAGCCCCAGCATTTT.

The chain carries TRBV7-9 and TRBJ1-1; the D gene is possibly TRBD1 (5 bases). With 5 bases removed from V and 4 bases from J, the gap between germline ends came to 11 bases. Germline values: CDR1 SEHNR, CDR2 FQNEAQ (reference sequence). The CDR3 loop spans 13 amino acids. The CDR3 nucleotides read TGTGCCAGCAGCGGACCCGGGACCACTGAAGCTTTCTTT. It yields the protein CASSGPGTTEAFF.

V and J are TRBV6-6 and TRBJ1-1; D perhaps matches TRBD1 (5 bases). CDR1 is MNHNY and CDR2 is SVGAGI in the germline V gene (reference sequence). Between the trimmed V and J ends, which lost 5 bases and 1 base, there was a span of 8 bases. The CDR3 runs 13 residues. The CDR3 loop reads CASSTQENTEAFF. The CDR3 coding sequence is TGTGCCAGCAGTACACAGGAGAACACTGAAGCTTTCTTT.

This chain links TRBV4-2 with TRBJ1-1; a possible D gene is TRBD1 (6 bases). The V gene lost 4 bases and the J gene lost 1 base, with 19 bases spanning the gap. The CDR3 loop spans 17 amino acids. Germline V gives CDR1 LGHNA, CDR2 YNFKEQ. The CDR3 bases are TGTGCCAGCAGCCCCCGTAGAGGGGGGGGGCAGAACACTGAAGCTTTCTTT. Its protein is CASSPRRGGGQNTEAFF.

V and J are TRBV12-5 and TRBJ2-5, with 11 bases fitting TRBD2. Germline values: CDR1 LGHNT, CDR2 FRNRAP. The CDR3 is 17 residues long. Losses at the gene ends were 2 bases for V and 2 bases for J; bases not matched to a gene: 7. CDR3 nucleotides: TGTGCTAGTGGTTTGAGGCCGGGACTAGCGGAACAAGAGACCCAGTACTTC. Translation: CASGLRPGLAEQETQYF.

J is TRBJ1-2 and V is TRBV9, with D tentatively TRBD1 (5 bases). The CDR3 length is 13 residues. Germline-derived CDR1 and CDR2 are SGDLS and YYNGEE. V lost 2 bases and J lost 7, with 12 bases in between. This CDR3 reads CASSVIGAFGYTF. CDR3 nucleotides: TGTGCCAGCAGCGTTATAGGGGCCTTTGGCTACACCTTC. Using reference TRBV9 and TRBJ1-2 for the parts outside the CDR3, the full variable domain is DSGVTQTPKHLITATGQRVTLRCSPRSGDLSVYWYQQSLDQGLQFLIQYYNGEERAKGNILERFSAQQFPDLHSELNLSSLELGDSALYFCASSVIGAFGYTFGSGTRLTVV.

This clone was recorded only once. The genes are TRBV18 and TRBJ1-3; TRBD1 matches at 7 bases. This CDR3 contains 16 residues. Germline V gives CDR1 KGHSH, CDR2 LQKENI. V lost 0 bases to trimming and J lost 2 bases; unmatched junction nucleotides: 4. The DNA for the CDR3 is TGTGCCAGCTCACCACCCACAGGGGCGGCTGGAAACACCATATATTTT. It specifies CASSPPTGAAGNTIYF.